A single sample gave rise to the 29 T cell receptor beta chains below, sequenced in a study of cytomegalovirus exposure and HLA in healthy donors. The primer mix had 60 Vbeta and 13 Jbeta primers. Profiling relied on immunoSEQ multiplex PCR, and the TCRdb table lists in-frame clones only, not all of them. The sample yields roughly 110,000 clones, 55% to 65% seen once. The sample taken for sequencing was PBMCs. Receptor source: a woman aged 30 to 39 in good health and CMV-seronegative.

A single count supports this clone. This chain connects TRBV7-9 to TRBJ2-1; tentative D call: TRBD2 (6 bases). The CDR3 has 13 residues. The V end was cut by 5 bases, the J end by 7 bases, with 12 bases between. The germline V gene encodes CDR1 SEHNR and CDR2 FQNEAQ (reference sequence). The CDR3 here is CASSPGTPNEQFF. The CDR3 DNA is TGTGCCAGCAGCCCCGGGACTCCGAATGAGCAGTTCTTC. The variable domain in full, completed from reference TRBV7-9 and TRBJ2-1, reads DTGVSQNPRHKITKRGQNVTFRCDPISEHNRLYWYRQTLGQGPEFLTYFQNEAQLEKSRLLSDRFSAERPKGSFSTLEIQRTEQGDSAMYLCASSPGTPNEQFFGPGTRLTVL.

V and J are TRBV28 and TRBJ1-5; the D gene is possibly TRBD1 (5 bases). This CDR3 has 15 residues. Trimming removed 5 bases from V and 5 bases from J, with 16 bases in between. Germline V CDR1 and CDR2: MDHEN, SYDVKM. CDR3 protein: CASSRRQGYDQPQHF. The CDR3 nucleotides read TGTGCCAGCAGTCGGCGCCAGGGTTACGATCAGCCCCAGCATTTT.

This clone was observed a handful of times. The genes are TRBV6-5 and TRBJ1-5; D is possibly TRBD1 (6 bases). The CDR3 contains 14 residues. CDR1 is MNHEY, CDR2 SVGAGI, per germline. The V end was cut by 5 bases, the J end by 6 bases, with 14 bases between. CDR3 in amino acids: CASSPTGSGQPQHF. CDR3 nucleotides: TGTGCCAGCAGTCCCACAGGGAGTGGTCAGCCCCAGCATTTT.

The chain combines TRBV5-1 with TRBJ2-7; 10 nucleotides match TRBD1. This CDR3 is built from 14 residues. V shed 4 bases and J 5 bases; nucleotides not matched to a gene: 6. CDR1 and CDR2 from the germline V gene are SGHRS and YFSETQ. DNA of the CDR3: TGCGCCAGCAGCGTCGGACAGGGGGTCCACGAGCAGTACTTC. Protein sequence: CASSVGQGVHEQYF.

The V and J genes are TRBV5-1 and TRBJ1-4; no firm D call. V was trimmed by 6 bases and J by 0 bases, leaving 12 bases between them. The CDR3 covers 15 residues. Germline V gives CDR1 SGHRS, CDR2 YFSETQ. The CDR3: CASTREGATNEKLFF. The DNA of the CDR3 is TGCGCCAGCACACGGGAGGGAGCAACTAATGAAAAACTGTTTTTT.

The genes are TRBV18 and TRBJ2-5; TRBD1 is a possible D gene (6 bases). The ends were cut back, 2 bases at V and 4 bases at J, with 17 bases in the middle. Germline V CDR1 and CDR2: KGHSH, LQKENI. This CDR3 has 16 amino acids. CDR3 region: CASSPGTNRRGETQYF. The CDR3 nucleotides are TGTGCCAGCTCACCAGGGACAAACCGTCGGGGAGAGACCCAGTACTTC.

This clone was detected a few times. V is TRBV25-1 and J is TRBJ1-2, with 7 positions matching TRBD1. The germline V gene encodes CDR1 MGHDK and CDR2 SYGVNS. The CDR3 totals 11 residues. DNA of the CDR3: TGTGCAAGTAGGACAGGCTATGGCTACACCTTC. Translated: CASRTGYGYTF.

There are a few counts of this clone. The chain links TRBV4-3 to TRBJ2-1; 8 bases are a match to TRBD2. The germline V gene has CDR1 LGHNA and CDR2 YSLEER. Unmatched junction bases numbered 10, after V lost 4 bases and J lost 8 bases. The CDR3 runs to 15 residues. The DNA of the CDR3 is TGCGCCAGCAGCCCCGGGGGGGCTGGGGATCATGAGCAGTTCTTC. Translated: CASSPGGAGDHEQFF.

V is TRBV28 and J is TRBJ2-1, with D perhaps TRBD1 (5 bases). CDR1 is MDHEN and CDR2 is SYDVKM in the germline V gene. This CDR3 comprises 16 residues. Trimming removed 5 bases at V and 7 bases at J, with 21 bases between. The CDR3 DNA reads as TGTGCCAGCAGTCCTGTCGAAGAGCAGGGATGGAATGAGCAGTTCTTC. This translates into CASSPVEEQGWNEQFF.

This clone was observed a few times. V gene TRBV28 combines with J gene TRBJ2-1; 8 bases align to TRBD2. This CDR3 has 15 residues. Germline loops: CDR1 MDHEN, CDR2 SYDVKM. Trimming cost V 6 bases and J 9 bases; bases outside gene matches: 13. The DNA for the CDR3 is TGTGCCAGCAGCCCCTTCGGAGCGGGGGTGAGTGAGCAGTTCTTC. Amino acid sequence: CASSPFGAGVSEQFF.

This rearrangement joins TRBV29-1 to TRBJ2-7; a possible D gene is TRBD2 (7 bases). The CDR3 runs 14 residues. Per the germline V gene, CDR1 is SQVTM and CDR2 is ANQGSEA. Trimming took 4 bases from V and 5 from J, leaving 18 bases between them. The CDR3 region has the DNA TGCAGCGTTGCCGGACTAGGGGGGGATCACGAGCAGTACTTC. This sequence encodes CSVAGLGGDHEQYF.

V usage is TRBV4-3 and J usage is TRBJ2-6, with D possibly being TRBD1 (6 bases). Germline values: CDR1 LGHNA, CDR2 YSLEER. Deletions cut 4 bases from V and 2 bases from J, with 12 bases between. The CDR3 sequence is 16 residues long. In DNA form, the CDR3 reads TGCGCCAGCAGCCCGACAGGCTTCACTGGGGCCAACGTCCTGACTTTC. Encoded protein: CASSPTGFTGANVLTF.

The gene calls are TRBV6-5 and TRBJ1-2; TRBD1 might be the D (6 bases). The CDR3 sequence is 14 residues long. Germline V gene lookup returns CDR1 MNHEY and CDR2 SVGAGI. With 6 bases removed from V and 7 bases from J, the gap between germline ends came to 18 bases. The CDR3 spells CASSYREDSGGYTF. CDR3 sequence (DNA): TGTGCCAGCAGCTACCGAGAGGACAGTGGTGGCTACACCTTC.

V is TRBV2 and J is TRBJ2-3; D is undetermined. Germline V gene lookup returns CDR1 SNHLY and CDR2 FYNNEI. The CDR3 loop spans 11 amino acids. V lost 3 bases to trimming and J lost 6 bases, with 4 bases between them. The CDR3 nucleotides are TGTGCCAGCAGTGACTTCGATACGCAGTATTTT. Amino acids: CASSDFDTQYF.

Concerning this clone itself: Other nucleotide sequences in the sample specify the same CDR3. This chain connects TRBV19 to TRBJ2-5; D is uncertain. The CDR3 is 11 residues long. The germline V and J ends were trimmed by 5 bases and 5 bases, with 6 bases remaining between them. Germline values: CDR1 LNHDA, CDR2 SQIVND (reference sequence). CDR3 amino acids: CASSSGETQYF. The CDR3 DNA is TGTGCCAGTAGTTCCGGGGAGACCCAGTACTTC.

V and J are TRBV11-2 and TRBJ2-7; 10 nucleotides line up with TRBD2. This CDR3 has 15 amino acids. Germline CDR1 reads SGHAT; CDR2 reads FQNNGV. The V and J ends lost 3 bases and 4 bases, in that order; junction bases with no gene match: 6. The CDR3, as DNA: TGTGCCAGCAGCTTCGAACTAGCGGGACCGTACGAGCAGTACTTC. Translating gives CASSFELAGPYEQYF.

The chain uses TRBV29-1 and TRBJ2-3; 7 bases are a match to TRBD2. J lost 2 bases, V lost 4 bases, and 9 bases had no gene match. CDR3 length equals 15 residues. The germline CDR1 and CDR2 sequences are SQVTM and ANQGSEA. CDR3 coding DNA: TGCAGCGTTGTTTTTCTAGCGGAGCCCACAGATACGCAGTATTTT. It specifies CSVVFLAEPTDTQYF.

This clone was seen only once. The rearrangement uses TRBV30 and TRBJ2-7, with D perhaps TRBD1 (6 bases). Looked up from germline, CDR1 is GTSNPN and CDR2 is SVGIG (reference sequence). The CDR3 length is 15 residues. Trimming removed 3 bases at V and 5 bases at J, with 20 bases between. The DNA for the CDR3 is TGTGCCTGGAGCGCCCAAATAGGGGGAGTAAACGAGCAGTACTTC. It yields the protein CAWSAQIGGVNEQYF.

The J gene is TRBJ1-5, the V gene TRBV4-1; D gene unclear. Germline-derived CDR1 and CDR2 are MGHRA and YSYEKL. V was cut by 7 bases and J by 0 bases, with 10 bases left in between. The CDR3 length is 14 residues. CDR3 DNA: TGCGCCAGCAAAAACGTCGGTAGCAATCAGCCCCAGCATTTT. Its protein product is CASKNVGSNQPQHF.

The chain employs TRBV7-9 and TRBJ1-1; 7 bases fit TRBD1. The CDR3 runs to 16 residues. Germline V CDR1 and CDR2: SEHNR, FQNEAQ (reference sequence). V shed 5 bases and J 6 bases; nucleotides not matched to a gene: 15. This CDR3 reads CASSPGTATRTSEAFF. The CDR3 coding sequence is TGTGCCAGCAGCCCCGGGACAGCAACACGGACGTCTGAAGCTTTCTTT.

The CDR3 here is CASSWGGQGATEAFF. In DNA, the CDR3 is TGTGCCAGCAGCTGGGGGGGACAGGGGGCCACTGAAGCTTTCTTT. V usage is TRBV5-4 and J usage is TRBJ1-1; 12 bases are shared with TRBD1. The CDR3 length is 15 residues. The V segment lost 3 bases and the J segment 4 bases; nucleotides outside the gene matches: 4. CDR1 and CDR2 from the germline V gene are SGHNT and YYREEE (reference sequence).

CDR3 region: CASSLREGSYNEQFF. The DNA of the CDR3 is TGTGCCAGCAGCCTACGGGAGGGCTCCTACAATGAGCAGTTCTTC. The chain links TRBV11-3 to TRBJ2-1; 8 positions match TRBD2. The CDR3 totals 15 residues. Germline V gives CDR1 SGHNT, CDR2 YENEEA. Trimming took 5 bases from V and 0 from J; bases not matched to a gene: 3.

The DNA of the CDR3 is TGTGCCAGCAGTATGGCAGGGGTAGAGCAGTACTTC. Protein product: CASSMAGVEQYF. The genes are TRBV28 and TRBJ2-7; D possibly corresponds to TRBD1 (6 bases). Trimming removed 5 bases from V and 7 bases from J, with 12 bases in between. The CDR3 is 12 residues long. Germline CDR1 is MDHEN and CDR2 is SYDVKM.

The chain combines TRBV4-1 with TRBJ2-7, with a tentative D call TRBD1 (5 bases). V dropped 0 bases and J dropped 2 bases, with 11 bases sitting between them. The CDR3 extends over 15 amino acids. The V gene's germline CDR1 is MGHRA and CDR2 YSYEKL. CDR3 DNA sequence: TGCGCCAGCAGCCAAGAGGTACAGGCTCCCTACGAGCAGTACTTC. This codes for CASSQEVQAPYEQYF.

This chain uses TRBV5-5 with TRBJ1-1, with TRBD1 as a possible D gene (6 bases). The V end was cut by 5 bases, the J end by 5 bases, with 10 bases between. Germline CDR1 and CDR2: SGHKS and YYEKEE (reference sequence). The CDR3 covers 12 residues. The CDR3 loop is CASRGGGTEAFF. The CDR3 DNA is TGTGCCAGCAGGGGAGGGGGAACTGAAGCTTTCTTT.

CDR3: CATSREQGGYGYTF. For the CDR3, the DNA is TGTGCCACCAGCAGAGAACAGGGTGGCTATGGCTACACCTTC. This rearrangement joins TRBV15 to TRBJ1-2, with D maybe TRBD1 (6 bases). CDR3 size: 14 residues. The V end was cut by 0 bases, the J end by 4 bases, with 9 bases between. CDR1 LNHNV and CDR2 YYDKDF come from the germline V gene (reference sequence).

The CDR3: CASSSRFQPQHF. The CDR3 DNA sequence: TGTGCCAGTAGTTCGAGGTTTCAGCCCCAGCATTTT. This chain uses TRBV19 with TRBJ1-5; D not resolved. Germline CDR1 and CDR2: LNHDA and SQIVND (reference sequence). The V gene lost 5 bases and the J gene lost 6 bases, with 8 bases spanning the gap. The CDR3 covers 12 residues.

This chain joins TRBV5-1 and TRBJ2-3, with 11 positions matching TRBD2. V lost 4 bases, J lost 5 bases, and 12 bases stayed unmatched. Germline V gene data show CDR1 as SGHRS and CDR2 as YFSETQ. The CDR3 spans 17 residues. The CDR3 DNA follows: TGCGCCAGCAGCCAGACTAGCGGGAACTCCTTGGGAGATACGCAGTATTTT. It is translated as CASSQTSGNSLGDTQYF.

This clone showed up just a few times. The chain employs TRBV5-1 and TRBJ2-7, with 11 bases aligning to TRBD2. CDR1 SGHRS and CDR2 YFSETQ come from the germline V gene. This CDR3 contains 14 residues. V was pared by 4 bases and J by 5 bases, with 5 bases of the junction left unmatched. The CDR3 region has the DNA TGCGCCAGCAGCAGCACTAGCGGGAGACACGAGCAGTACTTC. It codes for CASSSTSGRHEQYF.